These T cell receptor beta chains were read from a single sample in a study of glioma-infiltrating T cells. TCRdb reprocessed the multiplex PCR reads via MiXCR and lists one record per CDR3 protein. The sample holds roughly 190,000 distinct CDR3 sequences, approximately 30% seen once. Source material: glioma tissue, nonneoplastic brain tissue, or PBMCs (not recorded which). These receptors originate from a human donor with low-grade glioma or glioblastoma, undergoing nonglioma brain surgery, or in good health (not recorded which). Each CDR3 is given with its conserved first and last residue. The D gene is left open where the match is weak. Size is stated for part of the rows, as once, few or many counts, or as a class when the clone is expanded.

size: many; D: -; V: TRBV2; J: TRBJ2-1; DNA: TGTGCCAGCAGCGCCTCCGGGAGCTCCTACAATGAGCAGTTCTTC; CDR3: CASSASGSSYNEQFF
size: many; D: -; V: TRBV6-1; J: TRBJ1-3; DNA: TGTGCCAGCGTTGACTCTGGAAACACCATATATTTT; CDR3: CASVDSGNTIYF
size: many; D: -; V: TRBV7-2; J: TRBJ1-1; DNA: TGTGCCAGCAGCTTATGGTCTGTGAACACTGAAGCTTTCTTT; CDR3: CASSLWSVNTEAFF
size: many; D: -; V: TRBV2; J: TRBJ1-6; DNA: TGTGCCAGCAGTGAAAGCCGAACAGGCGTTAGGTCACCCCTCCACTTT; CDR3: CASSESRTGVRSPLHF
size: -; D: -; V: TRBV2; J: TRBJ1-1; DNA: TGTGCCAGCAGTGATGGGCAGGGCACAGGGGCTTTCTTT; CDR3: CASSDGQGTGAFF
size: many; D: -; V: TRBV5-6; J: TRBJ2-3; DNA: TGTGCCAGCAGCTATGGGACTACAGATACGCAGTATTTT; CDR3: CASSYGTTDTQYF
size: many; D: -; V: TRBV28; J: TRBJ2-4; DNA: TGTGCCAGCAGTTTACAGGACGTGGCCAAAAACATTCAGTACTTC; CDR3: CASSLQDVAKNIQYF
size: -; D: -; V: TRBV7-2; J: TRBJ2-6; DNA: TGTGCCAGCAGCCCGTGGGTCATACCCTCTGGGGCCAACGTCCTGACTTTC; CDR3: CASSPWVIPSGANVLTF
size: -; D: -; V: TRBV3-1; J: TRBJ2-7; DNA: TGTGCCAGCAGACAAGATCCCGACAGAGCCTACGAGCAGTACTTC; CDR3: CASRQDPDRAYEQYF
size: -; D: -; V: TRBV20-1; J: TRBJ2-7; DNA: TGCAGTGCTGCAACAGCGGGCGAGCAGTACTTC; CDR3: CSAATAGEQYF
size: few; D: TRBD1; V: TRBV12-3/TRBV12-4; J: TRBJ2-1; DNA: TGTGCCAGCAGTCCGGGACAGGGGATGAATGAGCAGTTCTTC; CDR3: CASSPGQGMNEQFF
size: few; D: -; V: TRBV7-8; J: TRBJ1-3; DNA: TGTGCCAGCAGCTTACGAACGGCAGGAAACACTGGAAACACCATATATTTT; CDR3: CASSLRTAGNTGNTIYF
size: few; D: -; V: TRBV12-3/TRBV12-4; J: TRBJ2-7; DNA: TGTGCCAGCAGTTACGGGGTAGGGCCCCTTAGGGGGCAGTACTTC; CDR3: CASSYGVGPLRGQYF
size: few; D: TRBD2; V: TRBV7-2; J: TRBJ2-1; DNA: TGTGCCAGCAGCTTATCCGGGACTAGCTGGTTCTATGAGCAGTTCTTC; CDR3: CASSLSGTSWFYEQFF
size: -; D: TRBD2; V: TRBV12-3/TRBV12-4; J: TRBJ2-1; DNA: TGTGCCAGCAGCCCAGGACTAGCGGGAGGGGATGAGCAGTTCTTC; CDR3: CASSPGLAGGDEQFF
size: -; D: -; V: TRBV6-1; J: TRBJ2-1; DNA: TGTGCCAGCAGCACTACAGGAGTCACTGAAGCTTCCTACAATGAGCAGTTCTTC; CDR3: CASSTTGVTEASYNEQFF
size: many; D: -; V: TRBV6-2/TRBV6-3; J: TRBJ1-6; DNA: TGTGCCAGCAGTTACTCGATCCCCCGCAGGGATTACTCACCCCTCCACTTT; CDR3: CASSYSIPRRDYSPLHF
size: -; D: TRBD2; V: TRBV6-2/TRBV6-3; J: TRBJ2-5; DNA: TGTGTTAGCAGTCGTGGCGGGAGGGCGGAGACCCAGTACTTC; CDR3: CVSSRGGRAETQYF
size: many; D: -; V: TRBV28; J: TRBJ2-3; DNA: TGTGCCAGCAGTTCCAGACCCACAGATACGCAGTATTTT; CDR3: CASSSRPTDTQYF
size: many; D: TRBD2; V: TRBV4-3; J: TRBJ2-1; DNA: TGCGCCAGCAGCCAAGGGACTAGCGGCCCCAATGAGCAGTTCTTC; CDR3: CASSQGTSGPNEQFF
size: -; D: -; V: TRBV28; J: TRBJ2-1; DNA: TGTGCCTGCAGTTTGTCCAGCGCATACAATGAGCAGTTCTTC; CDR3: CACSLSSAYNEQFF
size: many; D: -; V: TRBV12-5; J: TRBJ1-4; DNA: TGTGCTAGTGGTTTGCCGGGAGGTGAAAAACTGTTTTTT; CDR3: CASGLPGGEKLFF
size: many; D: -; V: TRBV10-3; J: TRBJ2-5; DNA: TGTGCCACACAGGGACAAGAGACCCAGTACTTC; CDR3: CATQGQETQYF
size: many; D: TRBD2; V: TRBV19; J: TRBJ2-7; DNA: TGTGCCAGTAGCCCGACTAGCGGTGGGCCCTACGAGCAGTACTTC; CDR3: CASSPTSGGPYEQYF
size: -; D: TRBD2; V: TRBV4-3; J: TRBJ2-1; DNA: TGCGCCAGCAGCCAAGATTCCGGGTCGACTAGCGGGAGCTACGATCCCTTCAATGAGCAGTTCTTC; CDR3: CASSQDSGSTSGSYDPFNEQFF
size: many; D: -; V: TRBV6-2/TRBV6-3; J: TRBJ1-5; DNA: TGTGCCAGCAGTTACTCGGGCCGCTATAGCAATCAGCCCCAGCATTTT; CDR3: CASSYSGRYSNQPQHF